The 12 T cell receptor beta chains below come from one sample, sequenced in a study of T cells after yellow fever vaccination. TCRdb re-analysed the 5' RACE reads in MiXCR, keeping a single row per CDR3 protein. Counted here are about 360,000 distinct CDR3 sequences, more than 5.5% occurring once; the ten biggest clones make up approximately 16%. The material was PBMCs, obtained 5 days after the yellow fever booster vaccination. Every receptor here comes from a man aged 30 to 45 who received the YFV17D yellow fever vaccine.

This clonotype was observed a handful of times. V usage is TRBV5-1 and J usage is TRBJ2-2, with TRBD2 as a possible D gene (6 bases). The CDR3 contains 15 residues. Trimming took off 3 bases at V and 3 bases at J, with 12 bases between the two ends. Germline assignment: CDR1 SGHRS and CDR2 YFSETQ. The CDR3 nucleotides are TGCGCCAGCAGCTCCCAAGCGGGCCACACCGGGGAGCTGTTTTTT. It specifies CASSSQAGHTGELFF.

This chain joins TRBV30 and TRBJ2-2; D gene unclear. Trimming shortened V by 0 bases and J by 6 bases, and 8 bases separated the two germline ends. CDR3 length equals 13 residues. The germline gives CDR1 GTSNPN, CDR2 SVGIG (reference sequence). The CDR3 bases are TGTGCCTGGAGTGTGTGGCTAGCCGGGGAGCTGTTTTTT. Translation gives CAWSVWLAGELFF.

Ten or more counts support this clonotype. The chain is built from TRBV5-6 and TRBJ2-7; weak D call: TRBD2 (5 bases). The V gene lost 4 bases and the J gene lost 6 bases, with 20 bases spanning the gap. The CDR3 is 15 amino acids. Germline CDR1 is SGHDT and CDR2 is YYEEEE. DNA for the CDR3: TGTGCCAGCAGCCGGAGGTGGGTTGAGGTAGGCGAGCAGTACTTC. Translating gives CASSRRWVEVGEQYF.

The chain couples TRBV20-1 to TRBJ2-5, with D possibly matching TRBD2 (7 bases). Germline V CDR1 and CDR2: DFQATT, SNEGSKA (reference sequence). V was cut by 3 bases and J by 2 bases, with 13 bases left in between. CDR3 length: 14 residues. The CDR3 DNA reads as TGCAGTGCTAGTCAGGGGAGGGGGCAAGAGACCCAGTACTTC. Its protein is CSASQGRGQETQYF.

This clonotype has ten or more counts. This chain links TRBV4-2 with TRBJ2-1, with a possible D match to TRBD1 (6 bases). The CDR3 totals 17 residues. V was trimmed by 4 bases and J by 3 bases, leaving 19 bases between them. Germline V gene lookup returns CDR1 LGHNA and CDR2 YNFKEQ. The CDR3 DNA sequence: TGTGCCAGCAGCCGAACCTCGGACAGCGGTTACTACAATGAGCAGTTCTTC. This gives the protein CASSRTSDSGYYNEQFF.

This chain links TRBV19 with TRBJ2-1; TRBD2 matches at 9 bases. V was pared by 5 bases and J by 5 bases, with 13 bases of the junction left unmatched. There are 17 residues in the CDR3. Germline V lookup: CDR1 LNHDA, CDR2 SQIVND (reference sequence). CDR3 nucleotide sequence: TGTGCCAGTAGTCCGGGACTAGCCCCCTCGGGGGACAATGAGCAGTTCTTC. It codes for CASSPGLAPSGDNEQFF.

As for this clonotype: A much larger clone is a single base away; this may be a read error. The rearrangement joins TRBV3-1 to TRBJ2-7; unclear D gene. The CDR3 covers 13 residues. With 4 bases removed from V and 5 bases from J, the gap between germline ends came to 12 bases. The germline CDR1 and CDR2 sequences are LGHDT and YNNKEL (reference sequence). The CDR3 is CASSLRETDEQYF. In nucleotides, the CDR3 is TGTGCCAGCAGCCTCCGAGAAACCGACGAGCAGTACTTC.

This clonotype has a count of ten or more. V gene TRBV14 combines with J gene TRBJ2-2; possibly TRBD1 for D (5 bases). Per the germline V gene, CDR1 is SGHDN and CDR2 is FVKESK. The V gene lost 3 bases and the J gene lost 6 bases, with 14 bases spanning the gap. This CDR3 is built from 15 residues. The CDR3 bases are TGTGCCAGCAGCCAGGGGCGTGGGGTCTCCGGGGAGCTGTTTTTT. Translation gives CASSQGRGVSGELFF. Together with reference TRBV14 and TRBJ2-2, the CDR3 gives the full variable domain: EAGVTQFPSHSVIEKGQTVTLRCDPISGHDNLYWYRRVMGKEIKFLLHFVKESKQDESGMPNNRFLAERTGGTYSTLKVQPAELEDSGVYFCASSQGRGVSGELFFGEGSRLTVL.

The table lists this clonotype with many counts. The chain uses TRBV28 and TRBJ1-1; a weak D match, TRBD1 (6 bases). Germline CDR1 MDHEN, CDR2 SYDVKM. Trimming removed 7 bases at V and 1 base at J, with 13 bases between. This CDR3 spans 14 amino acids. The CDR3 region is CASTPRGQNTEAFF. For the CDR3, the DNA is TGTGCCAGCACCCCCAGGGGACAGAACACTGAAGCTTTCTTT.

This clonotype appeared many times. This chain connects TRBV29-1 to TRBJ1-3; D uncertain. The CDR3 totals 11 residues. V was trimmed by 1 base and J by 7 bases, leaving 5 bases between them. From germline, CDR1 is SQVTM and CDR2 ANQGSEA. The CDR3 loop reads CSVEVGNTIYF. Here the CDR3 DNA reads TGCAGCGTTGAAGTTGGGAACACCATATATTTT.

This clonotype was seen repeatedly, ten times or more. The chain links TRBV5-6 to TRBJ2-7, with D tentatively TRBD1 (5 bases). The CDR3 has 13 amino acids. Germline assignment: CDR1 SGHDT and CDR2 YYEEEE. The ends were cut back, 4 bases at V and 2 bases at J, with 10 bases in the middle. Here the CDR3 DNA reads TGTGCCAGCAGCATGGACACCACCTACGAGCAGTACTTC. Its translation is CASSMDTTYEQYF.

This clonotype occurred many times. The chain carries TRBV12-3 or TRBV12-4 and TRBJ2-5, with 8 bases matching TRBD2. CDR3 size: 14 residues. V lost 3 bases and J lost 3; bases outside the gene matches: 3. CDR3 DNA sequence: TGTGCCAGCAGTTTCGGTAGCGGGAAAGAGACCCAGTACTTC. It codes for CASSFGSGKETQYF.